This TCR beta chain was recovered during a study of T cell repertoires in cytomegalovirus infection. Study details: Matching HLA type and CMV infection were both indicated by public TCR beta signatures. General study findings and limits: The ex vivo response showed dominance by HLA-C-restricted CMV-specific TCR beta clonotypes.

Trimming removed 9 bases from V and 5 bases from J; junction bases left unmatched: 9. This CDR3 contains 13 residues. Germline V CDR1 and CDR2: MNHEY, SVGEGT. With regard to this clonotype: Its antigen is not identified.

TCRdb recomputed calls from the reads with MiXCR, one row per CDR3 protein. The sample holds about 700,000 distinct CDR3 sequences; roughly 30% are singletons and the top ten take roughly 18%. The chain carries TRBV6-2 or TRBV6-3 and TRBJ2-5, with TRBD2 matching over 7 bases. The sequencing used cultured PBMCs, collected from culture after CMV antigen stimulation. This clonotype was sampled from a human donor in good health (CMV status not recorded). Some clones in this sample may be carry-over from other donors' samples. The CDR3 coding sequence is TGTGCCAGTAACCCCGGGGGGAAGGAGACCCAGTACTTC. It codes for CASNPGGKETQYF.